The 26 T cell receptor beta chains below were found in one sample sequenced in a study of early T cells in non-severe SARS-CoV-2 infection (dated by TCRdb to the early 2020s). Libraries were prepared through 5' RACE. Sequencing used a NextSeq 500. In-frame beta chains were kept once TCRdb had trimmed the public reads at Q25 with fastp and called clones with MiXCR. Every distinct CDR3 protein forms one entry, paired with its most common genes and DNA. The sample contains fewer than 85,000 distinct CDR3 sequences, 12% to 15% of them found a single time. Jointly, the top ten make up under 1.5% of the sample. Sequenced material: whole blood. The receptors shown here come from an adult who was a healthcare worker with PCR-confirmed SARS-CoV-2 infection or an uninfected control (not recorded which).

The chain is built from TRBV10-1 and TRBJ2-3, with D perhaps TRBD2 (7 bases). The CDR3 sequence is 20 residues long. The V gene lost 2 bases and the J gene lost 3 bases, with 27 bases spanning the gap. Germline loops: CDR1 WNHNN, CDR2 SYGVQD (reference sequence). The CDR3 spells CASSEPRRGGQAVLTDTQYF. The CDR3 DNA reads as TGCGCCAGCAGTGAGCCCCGGAGGGGGGGCCAGGCCGTCTTGACAGATACGCAGTATTTT.

This clonotype appeared a few times. The rearrangement links TRBV12-2 to TRBJ2-3. TRBV12-2 is an annotated pseudogene. This CDR3 region has 11 residues. Here the CDR3 DNA reads TGTGCAAGTCGCCCCAGGGATACGCAGTATTTT. Encoded protein: CASRPRDTQYF.

This chain links TRBV6-1 with TRBJ1-4; possible D gene TRBD1, 5 bases. Germline V lookup: CDR1 MNHNS, CDR2 SASEGT. V lost 4 bases, J lost 5 bases, and 14 bases lay in between. The CDR3 runs to 15 residues. CDR3 DNA sequence: TGTGCCAGCAGTGTTCCGGGACGGCTAAATGAAAAACTGTTTTTT. Amino acids: CASSVPGRLNEKLFF.

This clonotype was found many times. A read error may account for a junction end that differs from germline. The chain uses TRBV7-7 and TRBJ1-5, with D possibly being TRBD1 (5 bases). The CDR3 runs 17 residues. The germline V gene has CDR1 SSHAT and CDR2 FNYEAQ (reference sequence). The CDR3 region has the DNA TGTGCTAGCAGCTTAGAACAGGAGGGAGACACCAGGGAGCCCCAGCATTTT. It encodes CASSLEQEGDTREPQHF.

The V call is TRBV9, the J call TRBJ2-1; D gene ambiguous. V was clipped by 0 bases and J by 0 bases, with 7 bases between them. CDR3 length: 15 amino acids. Germline V gene data show CDR1 as SGDLS and CDR2 as YYNGEE. The CDR3 DNA sequence: TGTGCCAGCAGCGTAGGCGTTAGCTCCTACAATGAGCAGTTCTTC. This sequence encodes CASSVGVSSYNEQFF. The whole variable domain, remainder taken from reference TRBV9 and TRBJ2-1, is DSGVTQTPKHLITATGQRVTLRCSPRSGDLSVYWYQQSLDQGLQFLIQYYNGEERAKGNILERFSAQQFPDLHSELNLSSLELGDSALYFCASSVGVSSYNEQFFGPGTRLTVL.

This clonotype was counted many times. One end of the junction is discordant with germline, which a read error may explain. The genes are TRBV13 and TRBJ1-1, with TRBD1 matching over 8 bases. The CDR3 extends over 12 amino acids. Germline V lookup: CDR1 PRHDT, CDR2 FYEKMQ (reference sequence). This chain's CDR3 is CASSSRTGKAAF. In nucleotides, the CDR3 is TGTGCCAGCAGCTCACGGACAGGGAAGGCCGCATTT. Together with reference TRBV13 and TRBJ1-1, the CDR3 gives the full variable domain: AAGVIQSPRHLIKEKRETATLKCYPIPRHDTVYWYQQGPGQDPQFLISFYEKMQSDKGSIPDRFSAQQFSDYHSELNMSSLELGDSALYFCASSSRTGKAAFGQGTRLTVV.

This chain links TRBV9 with TRBJ2-7; D is perhaps TRBD1 (6 bases). V was trimmed by 0 bases and J by 4 bases, leaving 17 bases between them. This CDR3 comprises 16 residues. The germline V gene has CDR1 SGDLS and CDR2 YYNGEE. The CDR3 sequence: CASSVGLRDTSYEQYF. CDR3 bases: TGTGCCAGCAGCGTAGGACTAAGGGACACAAGTTACGAGCAGTACTTC.

In its sample, this clonotype was seen a few times. The chain recombines TRBV7-2 with TRBJ2-7; D not certain. Per germline, CDR1 SGHTA and CDR2 FQGNSA. Trimming removed 5 bases from V and 6 bases from J, with 20 bases in between. This CDR3 contains 15 residues. The CDR3 region is CASSVCKVFVCEQYF. The CDR3 DNA reads as TGTGCCAGCAGCGTATGTAAGGTCTTTGTATGCGAGCAGTACTTC.

This clonotype was recorded at least ten times. The rearrangement uses TRBV3-1 and TRBJ2-3; TRBD2 matches at 14 bases. From germline, CDR1 is LGHDT and CDR2 YNNKEL (reference sequence). There are 20 residues in the CDR3. The J segment lost 1 base and the V segment lost 3 bases, leaving 12 bases of the junction unmatched. The CDR3 spells CASSQGASGTSGGRTDTQYF. CDR3 DNA: TGTGCCAGCAGCCAGGGTGCTTCCGGGACTAGCGGGGGACGCACAGATACGCAGTATTTT.

This clonotype showed up many times. The J gene is TRBJ1-6, the V gene TRBV7-6, with D uncertain. V was cut by 2 bases and J by 9 bases, with 8 bases left in between. There are 13 residues in the CDR3. Per germline, CDR1 SGHVS and CDR2 FNYEAQ. The CDR3 spells CASSLSRSSPLHF. CDR3 nucleotides: TGTGCCAGCAGCTTATCCCGGTCTTCACCCCTCCACTTT. Variable domain in full (rest from reference TRBV7-6 and TRBJ1-6): GAGVSQSPRYKVTKRGQDVALRCDPISGHVSLYWYRQALGQGPEFLTYFNYEAQQDKSGLPNDRFSAERPEGSISTLTIQRTEQRDSAMYRCASSLSRSSPLHFGNGTRLTVT.

The sample holds a few counts of this clonotype. The rearrangement uses TRBV2 and TRBJ1-1; TRBD1 aligns across 7 bases. V trimming: 6 bases; J trimming: 2 bases; junction bases outside the gene matches: 9. Germline V gene data show CDR1 as SNHLY and CDR2 as FYNNEI. The CDR3 length is 15 residues. The CDR3 reads CASSPGYRGNTEAFF. The CDR3 coding sequence is TGTGCCAGCAGCCCAGGGTACAGGGGAAACACTGAAGCTTTCTTT.

This clonotype appeared many times. The genes are TRBV2 and TRBJ1-5, with 8 bases that match TRBD1. V lost 2 bases to trimming and J lost 7 bases; unmatched junction nucleotides: 13. The CDR3 sequence is 17 residues long. In germline, CDR1 is SNHLY, CDR2 FYNNEI. In DNA form, the CDR3 reads TGTGCCAGCAGTGAATACGGCAGTCAGGGGGCGAGGCAGCCCCAGCATTTT. Translating it yields CASSEYGSQGARQPQHF.

This clonotype was recorded a few times. The chain has TRBV30 and TRBJ2-3, with D possibly matching TRBD2 (6 bases). Germline V gene data show CDR1 as GTSNPN and CDR2 as SVGIG (reference sequence). Trimming cost V 7 bases and J 2 bases, with 19 bases left between them. This CDR3 has 15 amino acids. The CDR3 DNA follows: TGTGCCTCAACCCCGCTGGGACTGAACACAGATACGCAGTATTTT. Translated: CASTPLGLNTDTQYF.

This clonotype showed up many times. The chain links TRBV19 to TRBJ1-6, with no clear D. The CDR3 consists of 15 residues. The germline V gene encodes CDR1 LNHDA and CDR2 SQIVND (reference sequence). Trimming took off 2 bases at V and 10 bases at J, with 15 bases between the two ends. This chain's CDR3 is CASSISTPEKSPLHF. In DNA form, the CDR3 reads TGTGCCAGTAGTATATCGACCCCGGAAAAGTCACCCCTCCACTTT.

V gene TRBV7-6 combines with J gene TRBJ2-1; TRBD1 is a possible D gene (5 bases). CDR1 SGHVS and CDR2 FNYEAQ come from the germline V gene. There are 14 residues in the CDR3. V lost 5 bases, J lost 5 bases, and 13 bases lay in between. The DNA of the CDR3 is TGTGCCAGCAGCCAAAAAAGACAGAACAATGAGCAGTTCTTC. It encodes CASSQKRQNNEQFF.

This clonotype was seen only a few times. The chain is built from TRBV4-3 and TRBJ2-5; 8 bases are shared with TRBD2. CDR1 LGHNA and CDR2 YSLEER come from the germline V gene. The length of the CDR3 is 16 residues. After removal of 2 bases from V and 1 base from J, the junction contained 6 bases not matched to a gene. The CDR3 spells CASSQNGLAVQETQYF. In DNA, the CDR3 is TGCGCCAGCAGCCAAAATGGACTAGCCGTCCAAGAGACCCAGTACTTC.

The V call is TRBV19, the J call TRBJ1-5; D is unclear. The V gene lost 3 bases and the J gene lost 0 bases, with 9 bases spanning the gap. CDR1 and CDR2 from the germline V gene are LNHDA and SQIVND (reference sequence). The CDR3 length is 15 residues. In nucleotides, the CDR3 is TGTGCCAGTAGTATTCTGCCAGATAGCAATCAGCCCCAGCATTTT. It codes for CASSILPDSNQPQHF.

The chain carries TRBV11-2 and TRBJ2-1, with 8 nucleotides matching TRBD1. The CDR3 runs to 15 residues. V gave up 7 bases and J gave up 3 bases; unmatched junction bases: 8. Germline V gene sequence: CDR1 SGHAT, CDR2 FQNNGV. The CDR3 sequence is CASTRDRGGYNEQFF. CDR3 in DNA: TGTGCCAGCACCCGAGACAGGGGAGGCTACAATGAGCAGTTCTTC. The full variable domain, in which reference TRBV11-2 and TRBJ2-1 provide the parts outside the CDR3, is EAGVAQSPRYKIIEKRQSVAFWCNPISGHATLYWYQQILGQGPKLLIQFQNNGVVDDSQLPKDRFSAERLKGVDSTLKIQPAKLEDSAVYLCASTRDRGGYNEQFFGPGTRLTVL.

This clonotype was recorded at least ten times. The chain is built from TRBV4-3 and TRBJ2-5; TRBD2 matches 10 bases. The germline gives CDR1 LGHNA, CDR2 YSLEER. There are 15 residues in the CDR3. Trimming cost V 0 bases and J 5 bases; bases outside gene matches: 3. For the CDR3, the DNA is TGCGCCAGCAGCCAAGATACTAGCGGGGTGGAGACCCAGTACTTC. Translation: CASSQDTSGVETQYF.

This clonotype has at least ten counts. The rearrangement uses TRBV10-3 and TRBJ2-7; TRBD1 matches 9 bases. Germline values: CDR1 ENHRY, CDR2 SYGVKD. The ends lost 2 bases at V and 5 bases at J; junction bases unmatched: 10. The CDR3 is made up of 16 amino acids. CDR3 amino acids: CAISEVMGQGPDEQYF. The DNA for the CDR3 is TGTGCCATCAGTGAGGTGATGGGACAGGGTCCTGACGAGCAGTACTTC.

There are many counts of this clonotype. The chain joins TRBV30 to TRBJ2-7; D perhaps matches TRBD2 (6 bases). Between the trimmed V and J ends, which lost 3 bases and 1 base, there was a span of 10 bases. The CDR3 spans 13 residues. Germline V gives CDR1 GTSNPN, CDR2 SVGIG (reference sequence). The CDR3 sequence: CAWRGGVSYEQYF. CDR3 nucleotide sequence: TGTGCCTGGAGGGGCGGGGTATCCTACGAGCAGTACTTC. Using reference TRBV30 and TRBJ2-7 for the parts outside the CDR3, the full variable domain is SQTIHQWPATLVQPVGSPLSLECTVEGTSNPNLYWYRQAAGRGLQLLFYSVGIGQISSEVPQNLSASRPQDRQFILSSKKLLLSDSGFYLCAWRGGVSYEQYFGPGTRLTVT.

The chain uses TRBV5-8 and TRBJ2-5; the D is unclear. V was pared by 4 bases and J by 2 bases, with 18 bases between. CDR3 length: 16 amino acids. The V gene's germline CDR1 is SGHTS and CDR2 YDEGEE. CDR3 bases: TGTGCCAGCAGCCACGAAGTAGCACCCATTCAAGAGACCCAGTACTTC. This sequence encodes CASSHEVAPIQETQYF.

The CDR3 sequence is CASGTGAEAFF. The CDR3 region has the DNA TGTGCCAGCGGAACGGGGGCTGAAGCTTTCTTT. The chain carries TRBV28 and TRBJ1-1, with D perhaps matching TRBD1 (5 bases). V was clipped by 8 bases and J by 6 bases, with 10 bases between them. The CDR3 contains 11 residues. The V gene's germline CDR1 is MDHEN and CDR2 SYDVKM.

The chain is built from TRBV3-1 and TRBJ2-5; D gene uncertain. The length of the CDR3 is 13 residues. Germline values: CDR1 LGHDT, CDR2 YNNKEL (reference sequence). The germline V and J ends were trimmed by 1 base and 4 bases, with 7 bases remaining between them. The CDR3 bases are TGTGCCAGCAGCCAAGTCTTAGGAGAGACCCAGTACTTC. Amino acids: CASSQVLGETQYF.

Ten or more counts support this clonotype. V gene TRBV7-2 combines with J gene TRBJ1-1; D call uncertain. The V end was cut by 7 bases, the J end by 1 base, with 22 bases between. The V gene's germline CDR1 is SGHTA and CDR2 FQGNSA. The CDR3 consists of 17 residues. The CDR3 here is CASTPGALLWQNTEAFF. The CDR3 DNA is TGTGCCAGCACCCCCGGAGCTTTGTTGTGGCAGAACACTGAAGCTTTCTTT.

This clonotype has a count of ten or more. The chain recombines TRBV5-1 with TRBJ2-1; 10 positions match TRBD2. The CDR3 has 14 residues. The junction had 7 bases not matched to a gene; V was cut back by 7 bases and J by 6 bases. Germline V CDR1 and CDR2: SGHRS, YFSETQ. Written as DNA, the CDR3 is TGCGCCAGCCTTGATGCTAGCGGGGGCAATGAGCAGTTCTTC. The encoded protein is CASLDASGGNEQFF.